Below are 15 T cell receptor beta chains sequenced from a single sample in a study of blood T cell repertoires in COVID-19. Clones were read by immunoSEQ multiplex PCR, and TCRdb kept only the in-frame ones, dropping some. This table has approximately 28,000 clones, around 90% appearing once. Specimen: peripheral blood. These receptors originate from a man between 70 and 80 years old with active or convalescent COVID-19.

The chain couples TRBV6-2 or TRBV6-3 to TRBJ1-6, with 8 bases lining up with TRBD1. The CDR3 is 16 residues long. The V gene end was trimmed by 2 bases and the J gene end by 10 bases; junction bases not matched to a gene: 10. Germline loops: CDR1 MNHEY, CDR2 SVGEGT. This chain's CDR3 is CASSYPDRASQSPLHF. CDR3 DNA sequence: TGTGCCAGCAGTTACCCGGACAGGGCCTCGCAGTCACCCCTCCACTTT.

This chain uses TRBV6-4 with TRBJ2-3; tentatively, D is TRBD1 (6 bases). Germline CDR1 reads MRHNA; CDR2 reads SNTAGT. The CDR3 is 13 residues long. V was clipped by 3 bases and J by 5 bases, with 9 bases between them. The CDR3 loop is CASSEGAEDTQYF. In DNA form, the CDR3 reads TGTGCCAGCAGTGAGGGGGCAGAAGATACGCAGTATTTT.

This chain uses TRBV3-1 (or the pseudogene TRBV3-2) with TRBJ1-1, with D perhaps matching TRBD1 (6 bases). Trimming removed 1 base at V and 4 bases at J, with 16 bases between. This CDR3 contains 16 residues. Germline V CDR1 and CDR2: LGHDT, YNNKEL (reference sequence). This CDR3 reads CASSQGVGGPGTEAFF. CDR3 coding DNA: TGTGCCAGCAGCCAAGGGGTCGGGGGGCCCGGCACTGAAGCTTTCTTT.

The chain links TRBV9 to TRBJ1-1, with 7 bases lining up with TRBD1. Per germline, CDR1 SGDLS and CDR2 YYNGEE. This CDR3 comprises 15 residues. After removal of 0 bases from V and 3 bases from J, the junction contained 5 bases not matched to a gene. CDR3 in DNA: TGTGCCAGCAGCGTAGGGGACAGATCCCACACTGAAGCTTTCTTT. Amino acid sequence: CASSVGDRSHTEAFF.

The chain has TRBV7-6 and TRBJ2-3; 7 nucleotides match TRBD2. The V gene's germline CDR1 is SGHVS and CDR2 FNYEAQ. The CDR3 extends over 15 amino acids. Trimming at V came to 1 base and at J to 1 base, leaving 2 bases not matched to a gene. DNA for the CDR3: TGTGCCAGCAGCTTAGAGGGAGGGGGCACAGATACGCAGTATTTT. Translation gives CASSLEGGGTDTQYF.

The CDR3 here is CASRVGSGGADTQYF. The CDR3 DNA follows: TGTGCCAGCAGGGTGGGTAGCGGGGGAGCCGATACGCAGTATTTT. The chain joins TRBV5-4 to TRBJ2-3; 9 nucleotides agree with TRBD2. CDR1 is SGHNT, CDR2 YYREEE, per germline (reference sequence). The ends lost 5 bases at V and 6 bases at J; junction bases unmatched: 10. CDR3 length: 15 amino acids.

This CDR3 reads CASSTTTGRENEQFF. In DNA, the CDR3 is TGTGCCAGCAGCACGACGACCGGGAGAGAAAATGAGCAGTTCTTC. The J gene is TRBJ2-1, the V gene TRBV2; D might be TRBD2 (6 bases). Between the trimmed V and J ends, which lost 6 bases and 7 bases, there was a span of 19 bases. The CDR3 runs 15 residues. Germline CDR1 reads SNHLY; CDR2 reads FYNNEI. Based on the CDR3 plus reference TRBV2 and TRBJ2-1, the full variable domain is EPEVTQTPSHQVTQMGQEVILRCVPISNHLYFYWYRQILGQKVEFLVSFYNNEISEKSEIFDDQFSVERPDGSNFTLKIRSTKLEDSAMYFCASSTTTGRENEQFFGPGTRLTVL.

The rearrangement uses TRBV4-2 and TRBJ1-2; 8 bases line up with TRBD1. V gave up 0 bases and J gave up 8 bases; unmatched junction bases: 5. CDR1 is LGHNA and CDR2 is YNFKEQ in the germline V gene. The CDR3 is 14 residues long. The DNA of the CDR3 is TGTGCCAGCAGCCAAGAGACAGGGGTGGGCGGCTACACCTTC. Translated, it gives CASSQETGVGGYTF.

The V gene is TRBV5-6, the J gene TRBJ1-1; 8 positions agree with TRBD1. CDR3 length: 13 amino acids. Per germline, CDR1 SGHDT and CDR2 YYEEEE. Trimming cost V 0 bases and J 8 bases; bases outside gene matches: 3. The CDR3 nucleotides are TGTGCCAGCAGCTTGGCAGGGGGCTTCGAAGCTTTCTTT. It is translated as CASSLAGGFEAFF.

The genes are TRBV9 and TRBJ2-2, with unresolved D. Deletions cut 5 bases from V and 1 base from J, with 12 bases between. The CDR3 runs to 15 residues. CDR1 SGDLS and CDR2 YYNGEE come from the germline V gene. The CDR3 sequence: CASSDLRVNTGELFF. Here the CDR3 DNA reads TGTGCCAGCAGTGACCTCCGGGTGAACACCGGGGAGCTGTTTTTT.

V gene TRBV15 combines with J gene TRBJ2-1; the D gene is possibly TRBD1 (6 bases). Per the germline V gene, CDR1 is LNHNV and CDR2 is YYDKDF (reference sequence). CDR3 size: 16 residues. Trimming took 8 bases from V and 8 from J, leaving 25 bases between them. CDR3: CATGEGGIVGFYEQFF. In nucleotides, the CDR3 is TGTGCCACCGGAGAAGGGGGTATTGTAGGCTTCTATGAGCAGTTCTTC.

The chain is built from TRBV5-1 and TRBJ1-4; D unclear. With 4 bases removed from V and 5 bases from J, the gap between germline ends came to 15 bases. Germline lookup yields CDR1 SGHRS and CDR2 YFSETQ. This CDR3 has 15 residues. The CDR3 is CASSRYAGDNEKLFF. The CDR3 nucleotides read TGCGCCAGCAGCCGTTATGCTGGAGACAATGAAAAACTGTTTTTT. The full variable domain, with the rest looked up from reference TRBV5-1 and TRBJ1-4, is KAGVTQTPRYLIKTRGQQVTLSCSPISGHRSVSWYQQTPGQGLQFLFEYFSETQRNKGNFPGRFSGRQFSNSRSEMNVSTLELGDSALYLCASSRYAGDNEKLFFGSGTQLSVL.

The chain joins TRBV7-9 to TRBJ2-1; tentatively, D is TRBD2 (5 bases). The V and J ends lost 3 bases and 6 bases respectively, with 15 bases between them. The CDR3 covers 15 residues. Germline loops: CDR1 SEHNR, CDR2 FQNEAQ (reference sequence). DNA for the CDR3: TGTGCCAGCAGCTTGGGCTTGCAGAGGGCCAATGAGCAGTTCTTC. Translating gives CASSLGLQRANEQFF.

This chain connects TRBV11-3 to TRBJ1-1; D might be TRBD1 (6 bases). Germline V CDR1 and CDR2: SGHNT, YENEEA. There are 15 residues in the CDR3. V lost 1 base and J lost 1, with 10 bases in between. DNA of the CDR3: TGTGCCAGCAGCTTAGGAGGGACAAGGAACACTGAAGCTTTCTTT. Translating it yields CASSLGGTRNTEAFF. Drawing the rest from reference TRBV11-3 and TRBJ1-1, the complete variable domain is EAGVVQSPRYKIIEKKQPVAFWCNPISGHNTLYWYLQNLGQGPELLIRYENEEAVDDSQLPKDRFSAERLKGVDSTLKIQPAELGDSAVYLCASSLGGTRNTEAFFGQGTRLTVV.

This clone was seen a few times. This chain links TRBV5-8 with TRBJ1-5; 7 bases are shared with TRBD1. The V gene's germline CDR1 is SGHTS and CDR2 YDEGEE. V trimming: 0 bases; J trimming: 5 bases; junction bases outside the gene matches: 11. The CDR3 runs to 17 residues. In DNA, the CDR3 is TGTGCCAGCAGCTTGGTTGCAGGGACAGAGGCCCATCAGCCCCAGCATTTT. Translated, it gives CASSLVAGTEAHQPQHF.